Below, 10 T cell receptor beta chains from the same sample are listed, as sequenced in a study of CD8+ T cells in alopecia areata. Extraction and reverse transcription of RNA yielded cDNA as the sequencing template. TCRdb keeps only in-frame clones here, not all; method: immunoSEQ multiplex PCR. The sample contains some 110,000 clones, approximately 58% of which appear only once. Sequences were obtained from CD4+ T cells sorted from blood. The receptors were gathered from a human donor in good health.

The chain carries TRBV7-9 and TRBJ1-4; TRBD1 might be the D (5 bases). The V end lost 1 base, the J end lost 5 bases, and 14 bases lay between the germline ends. The CDR3 covers 16 residues. CDR1 is SEHNR, CDR2 FQNEAQ, per germline (reference sequence). CDR3 nucleotides: TGTGCCAGCAGCTTAGAGGGGAATCTTTTGAATGAAAAACTGTTTTTT. It yields the protein CASSLEGNLLNEKLFF.

A few counts support this clone. The same CDR3 can be traced to other DNA sequences in this sample. The J gene is TRBJ2-7, the V gene TRBV7-9; the D is unclear. The CDR3 is 14 amino acids. Germline CDR1 and CDR2: SEHNR and FQNEAQ (reference sequence). V was trimmed by 3 bases and J by 1 base, leaving 10 bases between them. The CDR3 is CASSFGQPSYEQYF. The CDR3 nucleotides read TGTGCCAGCAGCTTTGGGCAGCCTTCCTACGAGCAGTACTTC. The full variable domain, with the rest looked up from reference TRBV7-9 and TRBJ2-7, is DTGVSQNPRHKITKRGQNVTFRCDPISEHNRLYWYRQTLGQGPEFLTYFQNEAQLEKSRLLSDRFSAERPKGSFSTLEIQRTEQGDSAMYLCASSFGQPSYEQYFGPGTRLTVT.

The chain links TRBV29-1 to TRBJ1-5, with a possible D match to TRBD1 (5 bases). Between the trimmed V and J ends, which lost 6 bases and 0 bases, there was a span of 12 bases. CDR1 is SQVTM, CDR2 ANQGSEA, per germline. This CDR3 spans 14 amino acids. CDR3 nucleotide sequence: TGCAGCGTCGCCGGGACCGATAGCAATCAGCCCCAGCATTTT. This encodes CSVAGTDSNQPQHF.

V is TRBV6-5 and J is TRBJ2-1; 9 nucleotides align to TRBD2. Germline CDR1 and CDR2: MNHEY and SVGAGI. The CDR3 runs 15 residues. V shed 2 bases and J 9 bases; nucleotides not matched to a gene: 8. DNA of the CDR3: TGTGCCAGCAGTTACAGCGCGGGGGGGCCTCGTGAGCAGTTCTTC. It specifies CASSYSAGGPREQFF.

This chain links TRBV29-1 with TRBJ2-5, with D possibly matching TRBD2 (6 bases). This CDR3 comprises 13 residues. The V gene's germline CDR1 is SQVTM and CDR2 ANQGSEA. V dropped 4 bases and J dropped 11 bases, with 20 bases sitting between them. The CDR3 sequence is CSVGGAGLMEQYF. The CDR3 DNA reads as TGCAGCGTTGGGGGTGCGGGGTTAATGGAGCAGTACTTC.

This clone was counted between two and nine times. CDR3 residues: CASSGGGEKETQYF. The CDR3 DNA reads TGTGCCAGCAGCGGGGGGGGCGAAAAAGAGACCCAGTACTTC. The rearrangement uses TRBV5-4 and TRBJ2-5, with a weak D call TRBD2 (7 bases). Trimming shortened V by 4 bases and J by 3 bases, and 13 bases separated the two germline ends. The germline gives CDR1 SGHNT, CDR2 YYREEE (reference sequence). This CDR3 region has 14 residues.

DNA for the CDR3: TGTGCCAGCAGCGGGGACTTCTCGGGCGAGCAGTACTTC. Protein sequence: CASSGDFSGEQYF. The V gene is TRBV6-5, the J gene TRBJ2-7, with D possibly matching TRBD2 (6 bases). Germline CDR1 MNHEY, CDR2 SVGAGI. CDR3 size: 13 residues. V lost 6 bases and J 6 bases, leaving 15 bases between the germline ends.

This chain connects TRBV11-2 to TRBJ1-5; 7 bases match TRBD1. The CDR3 totals 17 residues. J was trimmed by 5 bases and V by 1 base; bases with no gene match: 11. Germline loops: CDR1 SGHAT, CDR2 FQNNGV. The CDR3 here is CASSLGQGRRGDQPQHF. The CDR3 nucleotides read TGTGCCAGCAGCTTAGGACAGGGTAGACGGGGTGATCAGCCCCAGCATTTT.

This clone turned up a few times. V and J are TRBV7-2 and TRBJ1-5; D possibly corresponds to TRBD1 (6 bases). Germline assignment: CDR1 SGHTA and CDR2 FQGNSA. Trimming took off 1 base at V and 3 bases at J, with 10 bases between the two ends. This CDR3 is built from 15 residues. The CDR3 DNA reads TGTGCCAGCAGCTTAGTTACAGGGTACAATCAGCCCCAGCATTTT. Its translation: CASSLVTGYNQPQHF.

This clone was observed once. The chain uses TRBV7-6 and TRBJ2-7, with D unresolved. CDR3 size: 14 residues. The germline V gene has CDR1 SGHVS and CDR2 FNYEAQ. The V gene lost 5 bases and the J gene lost 4 bases, with 15 bases spanning the gap. This CDR3 reads CASSTQPDGYEQYF. The CDR3, as DNA: TGTGCCAGCAGCACCCAGCCGGACGGATACGAGCAGTACTTC.